This T cell receptor beta chain was sequenced during a study of blood T cells in healthy people across ages. Across the whole study: The capture of about one barcoded beta molecule per two T cells was achieved by template switching. Study results and caveats: Naive T cell percentage showed a strong correlation with the diversity of TCR beta. Across the age range, TCR beta diversity per million T cells fell in a roughly linear way.

For the second PCR, which ran for about 7 to 12 cycles, a sample-barcoded 5' primer and a J-beta primer mix were used. Sequencing of every sample gave 3 million or more CDR3-containing paired-end reads. MiXCR, applied by TCRdb to the 5' RACE reads, yields one record per CDR3 protein. This sample yields 1.5 million or so distinct CDR3 sequences, of which 35% to 45% are seen a single time; approximately 7.9% belongs to the top ten. This clonotype was seen a handful of times. What it binds is unknown. The CDR3 contains 12 residues. V lost 1 base to trimming and J lost 7 bases, with 5 bases between them. The germline gives CDR1 MGHDK, CDR2 SYGVNS.

The genes are TRBV25-1 and TRBJ2-1; D remains unclear. The sample taken for sequencing was blood. This TCR derives from a woman between 18 and 30 years old in good health. CDR3 DNA sequence: TGTGCCAGCAGTGAATTGTTGAATGAGCAGTTCTTC. This sequence encodes CASSELLNEQFF.